The text below deals with one T cell receptor (beta chain). As handled by the study authors: Reference gene primers were amplified, and this amplification served to estimate nucleated cell counts. The method was immunoSEQ multiplex PCR; TCRdb's version includes in-frame clones alone and lacks a portion of them. V and J calls plus clone size are reproduced from that table; the DNA served to infer D and trimming. In the table there are around 200,000 clones, about 85% of which are singletons. The CDR3 sequence is 16 residues long. Germline V lookup: CDR1 SGHNT, CDR2 YYREEE (reference sequence). Trimming took 0 bases from V and 10 from J; bases not matched to a gene: 12. This sample stems from a study of blood T cell repertoires in COVID-19. Whole-study context: The origin of the acute and convalescent COVID-19 samples was the United States, Italy and Spain. PBMCs, B-cell-depleted T cells, or T cells provided the cDNA or gDNA that made up the material.

This clonotype was obtained from an elderly woman with acute or convalescent COVID-19. The sequencing sample was made of peripheral blood. This chain uses TRBV5-4 with TRBJ2-1; 8 nucleotides agree with TRBD2. This CDR3 reads CASSLGASGSLLEQFF. CDR3 DNA: TGTGCCAGCAGCTTGGGGGCTAGCGGGTCGTTATTGGAGCAGTTCTTC.